The sample holds a few counts of the clone carrying this T cell receptor (beta chain). No antigen is known for it. One end of the junction is discordant with germline, which a read error may explain. The sample comes from a study of tumor and adjacent non-tumor tissue in lung cancer. Overall study: Each sample yielded a few million productive TCRbeta reads on average. Broader study findings: TCR diversity was significantly greater in tumor than normal lung tissue. Tumor repertoires had a smaller top 100 clone share than normal lung.

Germline CDR1 reads DFQATT; CDR2 reads SNEGSKA (reference sequence). The CDR3 is made up of 18 amino acids. A modified ARM-PCR protocol with three rounds of nested PCR amplified TCRbeta. TCRdb called the multiplex PCR reads again in MiXCR, with one record for every CDR3 protein. The sample contains roughly 75,000 distinct CDR3 sequences, about 82% of which appear only once. The template was RNA from unsorted bulk tissue. This non-tumor lung sample came from over 3 cm beyond the tumor edge. The genes are TRBV20-1 and TRBJ2-1, with 15 bases that match TRBD2. The source is a man between 60 and 75 years old with non-small cell lung cancer. Sequenced: distant non-tumor lung tissue. The DNA of the CDR3 is TGCAGTGCTCCCTCTCCGGGACTAGCGGGGGGCTCCTACGATGAGCAGTTCTTC. Its translation: CSAPSPGLAGGSYDEQFF.